The 30 T cell receptor beta chains below all came from one sample that was sequenced in a study of blood T cell repertoires in COVID-19. Libraries were prepared by immunoSEQ multiplex PCR; TCRdb keeps only in-frame clonotypes and omits some of them. The profile shows about 410,000 clones, about nine tenths of them singletons. Sequencing input: peripheral blood. These receptors came from a woman aged 25 to 45 with active or convalescent COVID-19.

The chain recombines TRBV6-5 with TRBJ2-5; D unclear. The germline CDR1 and CDR2 sequences are MNHEY and SVGAGI. With 0 bases removed from V and 2 bases from J, the gap between germline ends came to 7 bases. There are 14 residues in the CDR3. The CDR3 here is CASSYSSLQETQYF. CDR3 bases: TGTGCCAGCAGTTACTCGAGCCTACAAGAGACCCAGTACTTC.

V gene TRBV11-2 combines with J gene TRBJ2-2; 8 nucleotides agree with TRBD1. The CDR3 spans 14 residues. With V trimmed by 5 bases and J by 7 bases, 6 bases remained unmatched. Germline V gives CDR1 SGHAT, CDR2 FQNNGV. CDR3 in amino acids: CASSNGQGGGELFF. The CDR3 DNA reads TGTGCCAGCAGCAATGGACAGGGAGGCGGGGAGCTGTTTTTT.

The chain employs TRBV10-3 and TRBJ1-2, with 8 bases fitting TRBD1. The V gene end was trimmed by 3 bases and the J gene end by 6 bases; junction bases not matched to a gene: 6. This CDR3 has 14 residues. Germline CDR1 reads ENHRY; CDR2 reads SYGVKD. CDR3 sequence reads: CAISELGQDNGYTF. For the CDR3, the DNA is TGTGCCATCAGTGAATTGGGACAGGACAATGGCTACACCTTC.

The CDR3 DNA is TGTGCCAGCAGCTCGACTAGTACTCCCTACAATGAGCAGTTCTTC. Protein product: CASSSTSTPYNEQFF. The chain is built from TRBV11-2 and TRBJ2-1, with D maybe TRBD2 (6 bases). CDR3 length equals 15 residues. The germline gives CDR1 SGHAT, CDR2 FQNNGV. Between the trimmed V and J ends, which lost 4 bases and 2 bases, there was a span of 12 bases.

CDR3 nucleotides: TGTGCCAGCTCACCCGATGGCTTACGGGAGCTGTTTTTT. It yields the protein CASSPDGLRELFF. The V and J genes are TRBV18 and TRBJ2-2; D unresolved. V was cut by 3 bases and J by 9 bases, with 11 bases left in between. This CDR3 has 13 amino acids. In germline, CDR1 is KGHSH, CDR2 LQKENI. Full variable domain (rest looked up from reference TRBV18 and TRBJ2-2): NAGVMQNPRHLVRRRGQEARLRCSPMKGHSHVYWYRQLPEEGLKFMVYLQKENIIDESGMPKERFSAEFPKEGPSILRIQQVVRGDSAAYFCASSPDGLRELFFGEGSRLTVL.

This clone is a singleton in its sample. The chain joins TRBV6-1 to TRBJ1-4; D not resolved. The V gene lost 0 bases and the J gene lost 6 bases, with 14 bases spanning the gap. Germline CDR1 is MNHNS and CDR2 is SASEGT. The CDR3 length is 16 residues. In DNA, the CDR3 is TGTGCCAGCAGTGAAGCATTGGGCTACGTCGATGAAAAACTGTTTTTT. Encoded protein: CASSEALGYVDEKLFF.

The chain uses TRBV6-2 or TRBV6-3 and TRBJ2-7; D perhaps matches TRBD2 (6 bases). The CDR3 loop spans 14 amino acids. Trimming took off 0 bases at V and 11 bases at J, with 17 bases between the two ends. From germline, CDR1 is MNHEY and CDR2 SVGEGT. The CDR3 DNA is TGTGCCAGCAGTTACTCGACGGGGACTCCGGGGGAGTACTTC. Amino acid sequence: CASSYSTGTPGEYF.

On this clone: Other DNA variants within this sample encode the same CDR3. The chain carries TRBV11-2 and TRBJ1-1; D is possibly TRBD1 (5 bases). This CDR3 has 13 residues. The germline gives CDR1 SGHAT, CDR2 FQNNGV. The ends were cut back, 0 bases at V and 5 bases at J, with 7 bases in the middle. The CDR3 sequence is CASSLDRGTEAFF. The CDR3 region has the DNA TGTGCCAGCAGCTTAGATCGGGGGACTGAAGCTTTCTTT.

This chain uses TRBV24-1 with TRBJ2-3, with 9 bases aligning to TRBD2. The CDR3 totals 14 residues. Unmatched junction bases numbered 5, after V lost 6 bases and J lost 5 bases. Germline CDR1 reads KGHDR; CDR2 reads SFDVKD. This CDR3 is CATSRGGAKDTQYF. The CDR3, as DNA: TGTGCCACCAGTCGCGGGGGGGCGAAAGATACGCAGTATTTT.

The V and J genes are TRBV5-1 and TRBJ2-7; D is possibly TRBD1 (6 bases). This CDR3 contains 14 residues. V dropped 0 bases and J dropped 1 base, with 8 bases sitting between them. Germline V lookup: CDR1 SGHRS, CDR2 YFSETQ. CDR3 in DNA: TGCGCCAGCAGCTTGGAAGGGGGTTCCTACGAGCAGTACTTC. Residues: CASSLEGGSYEQYF.

V and J are TRBV19 and TRBJ1-6; D may be TRBD1 (6 bases). Trimming shortened V by 5 bases and J by 1 base, and 12 bases separated the two germline ends. Looked up from germline, CDR1 is LNHDA and CDR2 is SQIVND (reference sequence). CDR3 size: 16 residues. CDR3 DNA: TGTGCCAGTAGTTCCTTCCAGGGGTCCTATAATTCACCCCTCCACTTT. This translates into CASSSFQGSYNSPLHF.

This chain links TRBV18 with TRBJ1-1; a weak D match, TRBD1 (6 bases). The length of the CDR3 is 16 residues. The V and J ends lost 0 bases and 1 base respectively, with 12 bases between them. CDR1 KGHSH and CDR2 LQKENI come from the germline V gene. The CDR3 reads CASSPPNRVENTEAFF. Written as DNA, the CDR3 is TGTGCCAGCTCACCACCGAACAGGGTTGAGAACACTGAAGCTTTCTTT.

J is TRBJ1-2 and V is TRBV11-2; TRBD1 aligns across 9 bases. There are 15 residues in the CDR3. Looked up from germline, CDR1 is SGHAT and CDR2 is FQNNGV. V shed 1 base, J shed 8 bases, and the junction held 8 bases outside the gene matches. DNA of the CDR3: TGTGCCAGCAGCTTAGCCTCACAGGGGGCAGTCGGCTACACCTTC. Amino acids: CASSLASQGAVGYTF. The full variable domain, completed using reference TRBV11-2 and TRBJ1-2, is EAGVAQSPRYKIIEKRQSVAFWCNPISGHATLYWYQQILGQGPKLLIQFQNNGVVDDSQLPKDRFSAERLKGVDSTLKIQPAKLEDSAVYLCASSLASQGAVGYTFGSGTRLTVV.

The chain's CDR3 is CASSRAGLYGYTF. The CDR3, as DNA: TGTGCCAGTAGTAGGGCAGGGTTATATGGCTACACCTTC. The V gene is TRBV19, the J gene TRBJ1-2; a possible D gene is TRBD1 (5 bases). Trimming shortened V by 4 bases and J by 5 bases, and 11 bases separated the two germline ends. This CDR3 contains 13 residues. From germline, CDR1 is LNHDA and CDR2 SQIVND (reference sequence).

This chain connects TRBV5-4 to TRBJ2-7, with 8 nucleotides matching TRBD1. The trim removed 5 bases at V and 5 bases at J, leaving 6 bases unmatched. The CDR3 spans 13 residues. Germline V gene sequence: CDR1 SGHNT, CDR2 YYREEE (reference sequence). This chain's CDR3 is CASRSDRGNEQYF. The CDR3 coding sequence is TGTGCCAGCAGAAGTGACAGGGGCAACGAGCAGTACTTC.

The chain recombines TRBV11-3 with TRBJ2-2; D is unclear. Germline loops: CDR1 SGHNT, CDR2 YENEEA. Trimming cost V 5 bases and J 0 bases, with 13 bases left between them. CDR3 size: 16 residues. The CDR3 loop is CASSPRSVTNTGELFF. For the CDR3, the DNA is TGTGCCAGCAGCCCGCGGTCCGTTACGAACACCGGGGAGCTGTTTTTT. The full variable domain, in which reference TRBV11-3 and TRBJ2-2 provide the parts outside the CDR3, is EAGVVQSPRYKIIEKKQPVAFWCNPISGHNTLYWYLQNLGQGPELLIRYENEEAVDDSQLPKDRFSAERLKGVDSTLKIQPAELGDSAVYLCASSPRSVTNTGELFFGEGSRLTVL.

This clone was seen just once. This chain uses TRBV3-1 (or the pseudogene TRBV3-2) with TRBJ2-1, with no clear D. Germline CDR1 and CDR2: LGHDT and YNNKEL (reference sequence). The CDR3 spans 15 residues. Between the trimmed V and J ends, which lost 0 bases and 5 bases, there was a span of 11 bases. The CDR3 region is CASSQDLGWDNEQFF. Here the CDR3 DNA reads TGTGCCAGCAGCCAAGATCTGGGCTGGGACAATGAGCAGTTCTTC.

This chain joins TRBV11-2 and TRBJ2-1; 13 bases align to TRBD2. Germline V CDR1 and CDR2: SGHAT, FQNNGV. Germline trimming cut 6 bases from V and 0 bases from J; bases unmatched to any gene: 2. This CDR3 has 16 residues. The CDR3 DNA follows: TGTGCCAGCAGTAGGACTAGCGGGAGCTCCTACAATGAGCAGTTCTTC. The encoded protein is CASSRTSGSSYNEQFF. Full variable domain (remainder filled in from reference TRBV11-2 and TRBJ2-1): EAGVAQSPRYKIIEKRQSVAFWCNPISGHATLYWYQQILGQGPKLLIQFQNNGVVDDSQLPKDRFSAERLKGVDSTLKIQPAKLEDSAVYLCASSRTSGSSYNEQFFGPGTRLTVL.

The chain has TRBV19 and TRBJ1-5; perhaps TRBD1 as D (5 bases). This CDR3 has 17 amino acids. V lost 4 bases, J lost 0 bases, and 16 bases lay in between. Germline-derived CDR1 and CDR2 are LNHDA and SQIVND (reference sequence). The CDR3 region is CASSTPDSFYSNQPQHF. The CDR3 coding sequence is TGTGCCAGTAGTACCCCCGACAGTTTTTATAGCAATCAGCCCCAGCATTTT. Full variable domain (remainder filled in from reference TRBV19 and TRBJ1-5): DGGITQSPKYLFRKEGQNVTLSCEQNLNHDAMYWYRQDPGQGLRLIYYSQIVNDFQKGDIAEGYSVSREKKESFPLTVTSAQKNPTAFYLCASSTPDSFYSNQPQHFGDGTRLSIL.

The rearrangement joins TRBV4-1 to TRBJ1-1; TRBD1 is a possible D gene (5 bases). V lost 6 bases and J 0 bases, leaving 8 bases between the germline ends. Looked up from germline, CDR1 is MGHRA and CDR2 is YSYEKL. This CDR3 is built from 13 residues. CDR3 region: CASRRGVNTEAFF. The CDR3 bases are TGCGCCAGCAGGCGGGGCGTGAACACTGAAGCTTTCTTT.

The chain links TRBV3-1 (or the pseudogene TRBV3-2) to TRBJ1-2; 7 bases agree with TRBD1. Germline V lookup: CDR1 LGHDT, CDR2 YNNKEL (reference sequence). This CDR3 region has 15 residues. V dropped 0 bases and J dropped 7; count of bases not matched to a gene: 8. The CDR3 DNA reads TGTGCCAGCAGCCAAGATATGCCAGGGGGATCTGGCTACACCTTC. This translates into CASSQDMPGGSGYTF.

Remarks on this clone: A junction end diverges from the germline sequence, so it may reflect a read error. The chain couples TRBV6-5 to TRBJ1-2; TRBD1 matches 7 bases. The CDR3 contains 12 residues. Germline V gene lookup returns CDR1 MNHEY and CDR2 SVGAGI. Here the CDR3 reads CASSYSGTGEAF. The CDR3 DNA reads as TGTGCCAGCAGTTACTCGGGCACAGGGGAAGCCTTC.

In this sample, this clone turned up a few times. This chain links TRBV16 with TRBJ2-7; D gene unclear. The CDR3 is made up of 11 amino acids. Trimming took 2 bases from V and 7 from J, leaving 6 bases between them. Per the germline V gene, CDR1 is KGHSY and CDR2 is FQNENV. The CDR3 is CASSQDTEQYF. The CDR3 bases are TGTGCCAGCAGCCAAGACACGGAGCAGTACTTC.

This chain uses TRBV5-4 with TRBJ1-6, with a possible D match to TRBD1 (6 bases). There are 16 residues in the CDR3. Germline assignment: CDR1 SGHNT and CDR2 YYREEE (reference sequence). V shed 4 bases and J shed 7 bases, with 18 bases lying between them. The DNA of the CDR3 is TGTGCCAGCAGCATCCGGGGGGCCAGGGGCAATTCACCCCTCCACTTT. The encoded protein is CASSIRGARGNSPLHF.

A few counts support this clone. V gene TRBV5-6 combines with J gene TRBJ2-2; 7 bases fit TRBD1. From germline, CDR1 is SGHDT and CDR2 YYEEEE. With 6 bases clipped from V and 7 bases from J, the junction kept 6 bases outside the gene matches. The CDR3 is made up of 13 amino acids. This CDR3 is CASTDRAFGELFF. The CDR3 DNA follows: TGTGCCAGCACCGACAGGGCATTCGGGGAGCTGTTTTTT. Full variable domain (missing parts from reference TRBV5-6 and TRBJ2-2): DAGVTQSPTHLIKTRGQQVTLRCSPKSGHDTVSWYQQALGQGPQFIFQYYEEEERQRGNFPDRFSGHQFPNYSSELNVNALLLGDSALYLCASTDRAFGELFFGEGSRLTVL.

This clone has only a few counts. The rearrangement joins TRBV10-2 to TRBJ1-2; D is perhaps TRBD1 (6 bases). CDR1 and CDR2 from the germline V gene are WSHSY and SAAADI. V was cut by 3 bases and J by 2 bases, with 10 bases left in between. This CDR3 has 14 amino acids. The DNA of the CDR3 is TGCGCCAGCAGTGAAAGGACAGCGAACTATGGCTACACCTTC. It codes for CASSERTANYGYTF.

The rearrangement uses TRBV4-2 and TRBJ1-2; D is unresolved. CDR1 LGHNA and CDR2 YNFKEQ come from the germline V gene. This CDR3 has 15 amino acids. Between the trimmed V and J ends, which lost 3 bases and 4 bases, there was a span of 15 bases. The CDR3 loop reads CASSQLSDTSYGYTF. For the CDR3, the DNA is TGTGCCAGCAGCCAGCTCTCCGACACCAGCTATGGCTACACCTTC.

This clone was seen just once. The genes are TRBV30 and TRBJ2-7; TRBD2 aligns across 11 bases. This CDR3 comprises 14 residues. Germline CDR1 reads GTSNPN; CDR2 reads SVGIG (reference sequence). The ends lost 3 bases at V and 7 bases at J; junction bases unmatched: 8. CDR3 region: CAWRIAGGPVEQYF. CDR3 sequence (DNA): TGTGCCTGGAGGATAGCGGGAGGGCCGGTTGAGCAGTACTTC. Full variable domain (rest looked up from reference TRBV30 and TRBJ2-7): SQTIHQWPATLVQPVGSPLSLECTVEGTSNPNLYWYRQAAGRGLQLLFYSVGIGQISSEVPQNLSASRPQDRQFILSSKKLLLSDSGFYLCAWRIAGGPVEQYFGPGTRLTVT.

The chain recombines TRBV6-2 or TRBV6-3 with TRBJ1-5, with TRBD1 identical over 8 bases. CDR1 and CDR2 (germline): MNHEY, SVGEGT. The CDR3 consists of 16 residues. V lost 5 bases to trimming and J lost 0 bases; unmatched junction nucleotides: 6. CDR3 nucleotides: TGTGCCAGCAGTAGGACAGGGTTAAATAGCAATCAGCCCCAGCATTTT. Protein: CASSRTGLNSNQPQHF.

This clone occurred a few times. V gene TRBV7-2 combines with J gene TRBJ1-6, with D tentatively TRBD1 (6 bases). The CDR3 contains 15 residues. Germline CDR1 is SGHTA and CDR2 is FQGNSA. The V gene lost 1 base and the J gene lost 9 bases, with 13 bases spanning the gap. CDR3 sequence reads: CASSLGGQVGSPLHF. CDR3 nucleotides: TGTGCCAGCAGCTTAGGGGGGCAGGTGGGTTCACCCCTCCACTTT. Full variable domain (missing parts from reference TRBV7-2 and TRBJ1-6): GAGVSQSPSNKVTEKGKDVELRCDPISGHTALYWYRQSLGQGLEFLIYFQGNSAPDKSGLPSDRFSAERTGGSVSTLTIQRTQQEDSAVYLCASSLGGQVGSPLHFGNGTRLTVT.